The rows below give T cell receptor beta chains drawn from one sample of a study of blood T cell repertoires in COVID-19. Assay: immunoSEQ multiplex PCR; the TCRdb copy retains only in-frame clones and omits some. The repertoire includes fewer than 50,000 clones, less than 80% of them detected once, and 25% sits in the top ten. The sample consisted of peripheral blood. These receptors originate from a man aged 65 to 79 with acute or convalescent COVID-19. Both conserved end residues are part of each CDR3. A D gene is named only where the DNA matches it firmly. For some rows the clone size is stated as once, few or many, or as a class when expanded; others skip it.

J gene	D gene	clone size	V gene	CDR3 protein	CDR3 DNA
TRBJ2-1	TRBD2	.	TRBV6-5	CASSPARGGRYEQFF	TGTGCCAGCAGCCCCGCGCGGGGGGGCCGGTATGAGCAGTTCTTC
TRBJ2-7	.	.	TRBV5-1	CASKRLSSSYEQYF	TGCGCCAGCAAAAGACTAAGTAGCTCCTACGAGCAGTACTTC
TRBJ2-5	TRBD1	few	TRBV5-8	CASSSTGFETQYF	TGTGCCAGCAGCTCGACAGGGTTTGAGACCCAGTACTTC
TRBJ1-5	.	.	TRBV28	CASSSLGGEQPQHF	TGTGCCAGCAGTTCCTTGGGGGGGGAACAGCCCCAGCATTTT
TRBJ2-1	TRBD2	few	TRBV4-1	CASSQGLAGANEQFF	TGCGCCAGCAGCCAGGGACTAGCGGGGGCAAATGAGCAGTTCTTC
TRBJ2-1	TRBD1	.	TRBV18	CASSKLRTTGGGDEQFF	TGTGCCAGCTCAAAGCTCCGTACGACAGGGGGTGGCGATGAGCAGTTCTTC
TRBJ2-3	TRBD2	.	TRBV30	CAWSVFGRRGEDTQYF	TGTGCCTGGAGTGTTTTCGGAAGGCGGGGGGAAGATACGCAGTATTTT
TRBJ1-5	TRBD1	many	TRBV12-5	CASNEGTGLHQPQHF	TGTGCTAGCAATGAGGGGACAGGGTTACATCAGCCCCAGCATTTT
TRBJ2-3	.	.	TRBV27	CASSLWPPLGTDTQYF	TGTGCCAGCAGTTTGTGGCCTCCTTTGGGCACAGATACGCAGTATTTT
TRBJ1-1	.	.	TRBV25-1	CASSELWEGNTEAFF	TGTGCCAGCAGTGAATTATGGGAGGGGAACACTGAAGCTTTCTTT
TRBJ2-7	TRBD1	.	TRBV2	CASSEGQGAFNEQYF	TGTGCCAGCAGCGAAGGACAGGGGGCGTTCAACGAGCAGTACTTC
TRBJ2-1	TRBD2	.	TRBV3-1/TRBV3-2	CASSQGASGGAYNEQFF	TGTGCCAGCAGCCAAGGGGCTAGCGGGGGGGCATACAATGAGCAGTTCTTC
TRBJ1-6	.	once	TRBV7-3	CASSGTTENSPLHF	TGTGCCAGCAGCGGGACAACTGAGAATTCACCCCTCCACTTT
TRBJ1-3	TRBD1	.	TRBV7-9	CASSRQGAGNTIYF	TGTGCCAGCAGTCGACAGGGGGCTGGGAACACCATATATTTT
TRBJ2-1	TRBD2	.	TRBV15	CATSSRLAPYNEQFF	TGTGCCACCAGCTCCCGACTAGCGCCCTACAATGAGCAGTTCTTC
TRBJ2-7	.	.	TRBV11-3	CASSLAPLLEGQGEQYF	TGTGCCAGCAGCTTAGCCCCACTGCTGGAGGGCCAAGGCGAGCAGTACTTC
TRBJ2-7	.	.	TRBV18	CASSTPRGPSYEQYF	TGTGCCAGCTCTACTCCCAGGGGTCCCTCATACGAGCAGTACTTC
TRBJ2-2	.	.	TRBV3-1/TRBV3-2	CASSRASDWNTGELFF	TGTGCCAGCAGCCGAGCTAGCGACTGGAACACCGGGGAGCTGTTTTTT
TRBJ2-2	TRBD2	.	TRBV3-1/TRBV3-2	CASSQGGLAGELFF	TGTGCCAGCAGCCAGGGGGGACTAGCCGGCGAGCTGTTTTTT
TRBJ2-3	.	.	TRBV6-1	CASSELSSTDTQYF	TGTGCCAGCAGTGAACTCAGTAGCACAGATACGCAGTATTTT
TRBJ1-1	.	.	TRBV27	CASSLNGNGVLNTEAFF	TGTGCCAGCAGTTTAAACGGCAACGGGGTACTGAACACTGAAGCTTTCTTT
TRBJ1-2	TRBD1	.	TRBV18	CASSPYRGPNYGYTF	TGTGCCAGCTCACCATACAGGGGGCCGAACTATGGCTACACCTTC
TRBJ2-1	TRBD2	.	TRBV3-1/TRBV3-2	CASSQDGLAGVVDEQFF	TGTGCCAGCAGCCAAGACGGACTAGCGGGAGTAGTGGATGAGCAGTTCTTC
TRBJ2-5	TRBD2	.	TRBV5-1	CASSPEGLAGGRAETQYF	TGCGCCAGCAGCCCCGAGGGGCTAGCGGGGGGGCGGGCCGAGACCCAGTACTTC
TRBJ2-3	TRBD2	.	TRBV2	CASRRTSGRGDTQYF	TGTGCCAGCAGGCGGACTAGCGGGAGGGGAGATACGCAGTATTTT
TRBJ1-2	TRBD1	.	TRBV27	CASRRGGTGSGYGYTF	TGTGCCAGCCGCCGGGGAGGGACAGGGTCGGGGTATGGCTACACCTTC
TRBJ1-1	.	.	TRBV27	CASSLNRVSTEAFF	TGTGCCAGCAGTTTAAACAGGGTGTCCACTGAAGCTTTCTTT
TRBJ2-1	TRBD2	.	TRBV19	CASSVSGGNNEQFF	TGTGCCAGTAGTGTTAGCGGGGGAAACAATGAGCAGTTCTTC
TRBJ2-2	.	.	TRBV2	CASSDGLDNTGELFF	TGTGCCAGCAGTGATGGACTCGATAATACCGGGGAGCTGTTTTTT
TRBJ2-1	TRBD2	.	TRBV5-1	CASSFLAGQHNEQFF	TGCGCCAGCAGCTTCCTAGCGGGCCAGCACAATGAGCAGTTCTTC
TRBJ1-5	.	.	TRBV19	CASSLMGAGSNQPQHF	TGTGCCAGTAGTCTAATGGGGGCAGGGAGCAATCAGCCCCAGCATTTT
TRBJ1-5	.	.	TRBV6-1	CASSEVLQPQHF	TGTGCCAGCAGTGAAGTTCTTCAGCCCCAGCATTTT
TRBJ2-7	TRBD1	.	TRBV6-2/TRBV6-3	CASSYNRGREQYF	TGTGCCAGCAGTTACAACAGGGGTCGAGAGCAGTACTTC
TRBJ2-7	TRBD1	few	TRBV7-6	CASSYSYRGRAEQYF	TGTGCCAGCAGCTACTCCTACAGGGGGCGTGCCGAGCAGTACTTC
TRBJ2-7	TRBD1	few	TRBV5-8	CASSFTLGTGTIYEQYF	TGTGCCAGCAGCTTCACCCTAGGGACAGGGACAATCTACGAGCAGTACTTC
TRBJ2-6	.	.	TRBV30	CAWGTGSGANVLTF	TGTGCCTGGGGCACGGGCTCTGGGGCCAACGTCCTGACTTTC
TRBJ1-5	.	.	TRBV3-1/TRBV3-2	CASSPDPSGGVNQPQHF	TGTGCCAGCAGCCCGGACCCCTCTGGAGGAGTCAATCAGCCCCAGCATTTT
TRBJ1-6	TRBD1	.	TRBV28	CASSSAGGNNSPLHF	TGTGCCAGCAGCAGTGCAGGGGGAAATAATTCACCCCTCCACTTT
TRBJ2-7	.	.	TRBV9	CASSVGDSSYEQYF	TGTGCCAGCAGCGTAGGAGACAGTTCCTACGAGCAGTACTTC
TRBJ2-1	.	.	TRBV2	CASRVAPGSYNEQFF	TGTGCCAGCAGGGTTGCCCCGGGCTCCTACAATGAGCAGTTCTTC
TRBJ2-5	.	.	TRBV11-3	CASSLVRETQYF	TGTGCCAGCAGCTTAGTCCGAGAGACCCAGTACTTC
TRBJ1-2	TRBD1	.	TRBV12-3/TRBV12-4	CASSVDRGRHTF	TGTGCCAGCAGTGTGGACAGGGGCCGCCACACCTTC